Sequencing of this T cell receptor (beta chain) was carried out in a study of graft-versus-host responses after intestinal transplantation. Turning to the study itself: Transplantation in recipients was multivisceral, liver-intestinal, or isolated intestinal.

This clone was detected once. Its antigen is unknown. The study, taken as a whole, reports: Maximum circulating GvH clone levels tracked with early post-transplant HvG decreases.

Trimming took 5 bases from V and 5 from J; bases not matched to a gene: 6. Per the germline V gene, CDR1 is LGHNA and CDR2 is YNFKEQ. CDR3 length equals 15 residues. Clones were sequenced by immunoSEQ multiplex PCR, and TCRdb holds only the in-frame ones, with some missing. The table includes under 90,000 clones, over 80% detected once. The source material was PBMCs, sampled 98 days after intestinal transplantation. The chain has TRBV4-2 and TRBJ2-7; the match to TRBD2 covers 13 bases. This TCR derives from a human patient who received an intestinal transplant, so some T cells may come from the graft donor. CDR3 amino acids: CASSASGLAGNEQYF. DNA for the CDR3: TGTGCCAGCAGCGCATCGGGACTAGCGGGAAACGAGCAGTACTTC.